This TCR beta chain came from a study of shared clonotypes between healthy human individuals. Notes on the study in general: Sorted-subset samples were not fully sequenced, rarefaction indicated.

The CDR3 length is 15 residues. The ends lost 5 bases at V and 3 bases at J; junction bases unmatched: 8. CDR1 and CDR2 from the germline V gene are MDHEN and SYDVKM. With respect to this clone: Its antigen is not identified.

The data were produced by immunoSEQ multiplex PCR, yet TCRdb's version contains in-frame clones alone and is incomplete. The repertoire holds under 2.5 million clones, with approximately 90% as singletons. This rearrangement joins TRBV28 to TRBJ2-7; 9 bases agree with TRBD1. This clonotype was obtained from a man younger than 35 in good health. Some clones in this sample may be carry-over from other donors' samples. Sequencing was done on a sample of naive CD4+ T cells from PBMCs. Subset given: CD45RA+ positively selected. The CDR3 DNA reads as TGTGCCAGCAGTGCCGGGACAGGGACTGTCTACGAGCAGTACTTC. Protein product: CASSAGTGTVYEQYF.